A selection of T cell receptor beta chains follows, all from one sample in a study of T-cell reconstitution after alpha-beta-depleted transplantation in children. A single record per CDR3 protein comes from TCRdb applying MiXCR to the PCR reads. Of 200,000 or so distinct CDR3 sequences in the sample, 6.6% are singletons; the top ten hold around 5%. This material consisted of PBMCs, taken before TCRalphabeta/CD19-depleted stem cell transplant. The receptors were gathered from a boy aged 2 to 9 with acute lymphoblastic leukemia, due to receive a stem cell transplant. Both conserved end residues are part of each CDR3. D genes are given only for firm matches. Rows may omit the clone size; those that give it use once, few, many or a size class.

J,V,D,size,CDR3,DNA
TRBJ2-1,TRBV30,.,.,CAWSGLPGVEQFF,TGTGCCTGGAGTGGACTACCGGGGGTTGAGCAGTTCTTC
TRBJ1-5,TRBV12-3/TRBV12-4,.,many,CASSSKIRDTGSGGPQHF,TGTGCCAGCAGTTCTAAAATTCGGGACACGGGTTCAGGTGGGCCCCAGCATTTT
TRBJ2-1,TRBV29-1,TRBD2,many,CSVEGLASEQFF,TGCAGCGTGGAGGGACTAGCTAGTGAGCAGTTCTTC
TRBJ2-7,TRBV5-1,TRBD1,many,CASSVGGTGIYEQYF,TGCGCCAGCAGCGTGGGCGGGACAGGGATTTACGAGCAGTACTTC
TRBJ1-1,TRBV30,.,.,CAWSVSTEAFF,TGTGCCTGGAGTGTCTCTACTGAAGCTTTCTTT
TRBJ2-2,TRBV12-3/TRBV12-4,TRBD1,many,CASSFGTGLNTGELFF,TGTGCCAGCAGTTTCGGGACAGGCCTGAACACCGGGGAGCTGTTTTTT
TRBJ2-2,TRBV20-1,.,few,CSAYSIGVSGELFF,TGCAGTGCCTACTCAATAGGGGTCAGCGGGGAGCTGTTTTTT
TRBJ1-2,TRBV4-3,TRBD1,few,CASSQLLGTGSNYGYTF,TGCGCCAGCAGCCAGCTGCTGGGGACAGGGTCAAACTATGGCTACACCTTC
TRBJ1-1,TRBV25-1,TRBD1,many,CARKRQGSETEAFF,TGTGCCAGGAAAAGACAGGGATCGGAGACTGAAGCTTTCTTT
TRBJ1-6,TRBV7-9,TRBD1,.,CASSPTGTVDNSPLHF,TGTGCCAGCAGCCCGACCGGGACAGTGGATAATTCACCCCTCCACTTT
TRBJ2-1,TRBV7-2,.,many,CASSLFPGGDINEQFF,TGTGCCAGCAGCTTATTTCCTGGGGGAGACATCAATGAGCAGTTCTTC
TRBJ2-1,TRBV7-9,TRBD1,many,CASSLAGTGRNEQFF,TGTGCCAGCAGCTTAGCGGGGACAGGACGCAATGAGCAGTTCTTC
TRBJ2-7,TRBV7-3,.,few,CASSLRGRDWSYEQYF,TGTGCCAGCAGCTTAAGGGGACGGGACTGGTCCTACGAGCAGTACTTC
TRBJ1-5,TRBV4-2,.,many,CASSQNARDNQPQHF,TGTGCCAGCAGCCAGAACGCCAGGGATAATCAGCCCCAGCATTTT
TRBJ2-3,TRBV28,.,many,CASSSYGATDTQYF,TGTGCCAGCAGTTCCTACGGGGCTACAGATACGCAGTATTTT
TRBJ2-5,TRBV5-6,.,many,CASSLVGAETQYF,TGTGCCAGCAGCTTGGTGGGTGCAGAGACCCAGTACTTC
TRBJ2-7,TRBV20-1,TRBD1,.,CSAEKGQGNYEQYF,TGCAGTGCTGAGAAGGGACAGGGTAACTACGAGCAGTACTTC
TRBJ2-7,TRBV12-2,.,.,CASRFQGLLPQYF,TGTGCAAGTCGCTTCCAGGGTCTCCTCCCGCAGTACTTC
TRBJ2-2,TRBV25-1,.,many,CASSVHGGAGELFF,TGTGCCAGCAGTGTACATGGGGGTGCCGGGGAGCTGTTTTTT
TRBJ1-5,TRBV6-5,TRBD1,many,CASRGTGSSNQPQHF,TGTGCCAGCAGGGGGACAGGGAGTAGCAATCAGCCCCAGCATTTT
TRBJ2-3,TRBV20-1,.,many,CSASHGTDTQYF,TGCAGTGCTAGTCACGGGACAGATACGCAGTATTTT
TRBJ2-7,TRBV11-2,.,few,CASSSIRSYEQYF,TGTGCCAGCAGCTCAATCCGGTCCTACGAGCAGTACTTC
TRBJ2-1,TRBV4-3,.,few,CASSQVDYNEQFF,TGCGCCAGCAGCCAGGTCGACTACAATGAGCAGTTCTTC
TRBJ2-5,TRBV29-1,TRBD2,many,CSVEGLAGETQYF,TGCAGCGTTGAAGGACTAGCGGGAGAGACCCAGTACTTC
TRBJ2-3,TRBV6-5,.,many,CASSYGTVSTDTQYF,TGTGCCAGCAGTTACGGGACGGTTAGCACAGATACGCAGTATTTT
TRBJ2-2,TRBV7-6,TRBD1,many,CASSLGQRWAGELFF,TGTGCCAGCAGCCTGGGACAGCGTTGGGCCGGGGAGCTGTTTTTT
TRBJ2-3,TRBV3-1,.,few,CASSQGGPGDTDTQYF,TGTGCCAGCAGCCAAGGGGGTCCTGGGGACACAGATACGCAGTATTTT
TRBJ2-7,TRBV7-2,.,once,CASGIDEQYF,TGTGCCAGCGGAATAGACGAGCAGTACTTC
TRBJ2-1,TRBV5-5,TRBD2,few,CASKLGGGSYNEQFF,TGTGCCAGCAAGTTGGGGGGGGGATCCTACAATGAGCAGTTCTTC
TRBJ2-3,TRBV9,.,many,CASSATRTATDTQYF,TGTGCCAGCAGCGCCACGCGGACCGCCACAGATACGCAGTATTTT
TRBJ1-4,TRBV5-8,TRBD1,many,CASSAWGGTVRSTNEKLFF,TGTGCCAGCAGCGCCTGGGGGGGGACAGTTCGTTCAACTAATGAAAAACTGTTTTTT
TRBJ1-2,TRBV7-2,TRBD1,few,CASSLEGSGGYGYTF,TGTGCCAGCAGCTTAGAAGGGTCAGGGGGATATGGCTACACCTTC
TRBJ2-1,TRBV11-1,TRBD2,.,CASSLATWGISGGNNEQFF,TGTGCCAGCAGCTTAGCGACGTGGGGCATTAGCGGGGGGAACAATGAGCAGTTCTTC
TRBJ2-3,TRBV5-1,.,many,CASRGTGFADTQYF,TGCGCCAGCAGAGGAACGGGTTTTGCAGATACGCAGTATTTT
TRBJ2-7,TRBV6-5,TRBD2,many,CASSIRGATSGTKADEQYF,TGTGCCAGCAGTATACGGGGGGCGACTAGCGGGACCAAGGCAGACGAGCAGTACTTC
TRBJ1-6,TRBV5-6,.,few,CASSLSDSPLHF,TGTGCCAGCAGCTTGTCTGATTCACCCCTCCACTTT
TRBJ1-6,TRBV15,.,few,CATSRDVLGSNSPLHF,TGTGCCACCAGCAGAGATGTTCTGGGAAGTAATTCACCCCTCCACTTT
TRBJ2-3,TRBV20-1,TRBD2,many,CSAPGLAGVSGNTQYF,TGCAGTGCTCCGGGACTAGCGGGGGTCTCCGGGAATACGCAGTATTTT
TRBJ1-1,TRBV7-9,.,many,CASSLEPQPGLNTEAFF,TGTGCCAGCAGCTTAGAGCCCCAGCCAGGCTTGAACACTGAAGCTTTCTTT
TRBJ2-4,TRBV20-1,.,many,CSASIPGAKNIQYF,TGCAGTGCGTCGATCCCGGGAGCCAAAAACATTCAGTACTTC
TRBJ1-3,TRBV6-2/TRBV6-3,TRBD1,many,CASSSIPGQVPDGNTIYF,TGTGCCAGCAGCTCGATACCGGGACAGGTCCCCGACGGGAACACCATATATTTT
TRBJ1-3,TRBV12-3/TRBV12-4,TRBD1,many,CASVRDRSGNTIYF,TGTGCCAGCGTACGGGACAGATCAGGAAACACCATATATTTT